This passage covers 30 T cell receptor beta chains from one sample sequenced in a study of blood T cell repertoires in COVID-19. The data were produced by immunoSEQ multiplex PCR, yet TCRdb's version contains in-frame clones alone and is incomplete. The data hold about 70,000 clones, with 80% to 90% observed a single time. The sequenced material came from peripheral blood. The receptor source for this set is a man between 45 and 60 years old with acute or convalescent COVID-19.

The chain is built from TRBV9 and TRBJ2-2; a weak D match, TRBD1 (6 bases). The CDR3 contains 16 residues. Deletions cut 3 bases from V and 0 bases from J, with 12 bases between. CDR1 is SGDLS, CDR2 YYNGEE, per germline. The CDR3 coding sequence is TGTGCCAGCAGCGAACGACAGGCCGCGAACACCGGGGAGCTGTTTTTT. As protein: CASSERQAANTGELFF.

The rearrangement uses TRBV7-9 and TRBJ2-7, with 9 bases fitting TRBD2. With V trimmed by 3 bases and J by 1 base, 4 bases remained unmatched. CDR1 and CDR2 from the germline V gene are SEHNR and FQNEAQ (reference sequence). The CDR3 spans 15 residues. CDR3 sequence: CASSFRTSASYEQYF. In DNA form, the CDR3 reads TGTGCCAGCAGCTTTAGGACTAGCGCTTCCTACGAGCAGTACTTC.

Worth noting for this clone: The junction and the germline gene differ at one end; a read error may be behind it. This chain connects TRBV7-3 to TRBJ2-2; D perhaps matches TRBD2 (5 bases). Germline V gene sequence: CDR1 SGHTA, CDR2 FQGTGA. The CDR3 runs 15 residues. This CDR3 is CASSFKEQPHRGAVF. The DNA of the CDR3 is TGTGCCAGCAGCTTTAAAGAACAGCCCCACCGGGGAGCTGTTTTT.

The chain uses TRBV4-1 and TRBJ2-7; 8 nucleotides match TRBD2. Germline lookup yields CDR1 MGHRA and CDR2 YSYEKL. V trimming: 5 bases; J trimming: 4 bases; junction bases outside the gene matches: 10. The CDR3 covers 15 residues. The CDR3 here is CASSKLAEKGYEQYF. The CDR3 bases are TGCGCCAGCAGCAAACTAGCGGAAAAAGGGTACGAGCAGTACTTC.

The V and J genes are TRBV29-1 and TRBJ1-1; tentative D call: TRBD1 (5 bases). The ends were cut back, 6 bases at V and 3 bases at J, with 14 bases in the middle. The CDR3 covers 13 residues. Germline V gene sequence: CDR1 SQVTM, CDR2 ANQGSEA. This CDR3 is CSVSGLGYTEAFF. CDR3 coding DNA: TGCAGCGTCTCAGGGCTGGGATACACTGAAGCTTTCTTT.

The rearrangement uses TRBV11-3 and TRBJ1-1; unclear D gene. CDR3 length: 13 residues. The V gene's germline CDR1 is SGHNT and CDR2 YENEEA. V lost 4 bases and J 6 bases, leaving 12 bases between the germline ends. The CDR3 is CASSSNLSPEAFF. CDR3 bases: TGTGCCAGCAGCTCCAACCTATCACCTGAAGCTTTCTTT. Drawing the rest from reference TRBV11-3 and TRBJ1-1, the complete variable domain is EAGVVQSPRYKIIEKKQPVAFWCNPISGHNTLYWYLQNLGQGPELLIRYENEEAVDDSQLPKDRFSAERLKGVDSTLKIQPAELGDSAVYLCASSSNLSPEAFFGQGTRLTVV.

This clone came up once. This chain links TRBV19 with TRBJ1-2; 7 bases map to TRBD1. The CDR3 has 20 residues. CDR1 and CDR2 (germline): LNHDA, SQIVND (reference sequence). The V gene end was trimmed by 3 bases and the J gene end by 2 bases; junction bases not matched to a gene: 21. The CDR3: CASSIGYGPLGTDRNYGYTF. In nucleotides, the CDR3 is TGTGCCAGTAGTATCGGGTACGGTCCCCTAGGGACAGACAGAAACTATGGCTACACCTTC.

This clone occurred once. The chain couples TRBV6-5 to TRBJ2-1; 8 bases fit TRBD2. Germline loops: CDR1 MNHEY, CDR2 SVGAGI. Unmatched junction bases numbered 6, after V lost 7 bases and J lost 1 base. This CDR3 is 15 amino acids long. The CDR3 nucleotides are TGTGCCAGCAAGGACAGCGGGAGTTCCTACAATGAGCAGTTCTTC. Translated, it gives CASKDSGSSYNEQFF.

The rearrangement joins TRBV30 to TRBJ2-6; 7 bases line up with TRBD2. J lost 0 bases, V lost 2 bases, and 4 bases had no gene match. Germline V gene lookup returns CDR1 GTSNPN and CDR2 SVGIG (reference sequence). CDR3 length equals 16 residues. The CDR3 DNA is TGTGCCTGGAGTCGCGGGAGTCACTCTGGGGCCAACGTCCTGACTTTC. It encodes CAWSRGSHSGANVLTF.

This clone has only a few counts. The chain recombines TRBV10-3 with TRBJ2-1, with 12 bases that match TRBD1. CDR3 length: 15 residues. J gave up 8 bases and V 4 bases, and 6 bases lay outside the gene matches. Germline CDR1 is ENHRY and CDR2 is SYGVKD. CDR3 sequence (DNA): TGTGCCATCAGTGCTGGGACAGGGGGCATCGATGAGCAGTTCTTC. Encoded protein: CAISAGTGGIDEQFF.

J is TRBJ2-7 and V is TRBV4-3, with 10 bases aligning to TRBD1. There are 15 residues in the CDR3. V gave up 0 bases and J gave up 3 bases; unmatched junction bases: 2. The germline V gene encodes CDR1 LGHNA and CDR2 YSLEER. This CDR3 reads CASSQDWTGGYEQYF. CDR3 nucleotides: TGCGCCAGCAGCCAAGATTGGACAGGGGGCTACGAGCAGTACTTC.

The chain links TRBV21-1 to TRBJ2-3; whether TRBD2, the table's D call, matches the DNA was not checked. TRBV21-1 is an annotated pseudogene. This CDR3 is 12 amino acids long. The DNA of the CDR3 is TGTGCCAGCAGCAAAGCGAGAGATACGCAGTATTTT. Translating it yields CASSKARDTQYF.

The chain couples TRBV19 to TRBJ2-5; 7 bases are shared with TRBD1. Per germline, CDR1 LNHDA and CDR2 SQIVND (reference sequence). The trim removed 8 bases at V and 1 base at J, leaving 7 bases unmatched. The length of the CDR3 is 14 residues. CDR3 loop: CASGNRGTQETQYF. The CDR3 coding sequence is TGTGCCAGTGGAAACAGGGGCACCCAAGAGACCCAGTACTTC.

The rearrangement joins TRBV6-2 or TRBV6-3 to TRBJ1-5; D might be TRBD1 (6 bases). Trimming removed 2 bases at V and 7 bases at J, with 12 bases between. This CDR3 is built from 14 residues. CDR1 is MNHEY, CDR2 SVGEGT, per germline. Written as DNA, the CDR3 is TGTGCCAGCAGTTACCTTACAGGGCTGCAGCCCCAGCATTTT. It is translated as CASSYLTGLQPQHF.

The V call is TRBV5-1, the J call TRBJ1-1; D is perhaps TRBD1 (6 bases). V lost 3 bases to trimming and J lost 1 base, with 7 bases between them. Germline CDR1 and CDR2: SGHRS and YFSETQ. The CDR3 covers 13 residues. The CDR3 sequence is CASSSGQNTEAFF. The CDR3 nucleotides read TGCGCCAGCAGCTCGGGACAGAACACTGAAGCTTTCTTT.

The rearrangement uses TRBV24-1 and TRBJ2-5, with D unclear. CDR3 length equals 14 residues. In germline, CDR1 is KGHDR, CDR2 SFDVKD. Trimming took off 4 bases at V and 5 bases at J, with 13 bases between the two ends. CDR3 in DNA: TGTGCCACCAGTGAACCAGGTAACTGGGAGACCCAGTACTTC. It specifies CATSEPGNWETQYF.

The chain couples TRBV28 to TRBJ2-2; the D gene is possibly TRBD2 (6 bases). Trimming pared 5 bases from V and 4 bases from J, leaving 20 bases between. Germline CDR1 and CDR2: MDHEN and SYDVKM. The CDR3 is made up of 17 amino acids. For the CDR3, the DNA is TGTGCCAGCAGTCTACCTCGACTGGGGGGTGGCACCGGGGAGCTGTTTTTT. Protein sequence: CASSLPRLGGGTGELFF.

This chain connects TRBV6-4 to TRBJ1-2, with a tentative D call TRBD1 (5 bases). With 2 bases removed from V and 4 bases from J, the gap between germline ends came to 17 bases. Germline assignment: CDR1 MRHNA and CDR2 SNTAGT. The CDR3 contains 16 residues. CDR3 in DNA: TGTGCCAGCAGTGACACGGGAGCGGGACTCGCCTATGGCTACACCTTC. This codes for CASSDTGAGLAYGYTF.

The chain recombines TRBV11-3 with TRBJ2-1; no clear D gene. V was cut by 0 bases and J by 0 bases, with 6 bases left in between. This CDR3 has 15 residues. The V gene's germline CDR1 is SGHNT and CDR2 YENEEA. The CDR3 is CASSLELSSYNEQFF. CDR3 bases: TGTGCCAGCAGCTTAGAACTGAGCTCCTACAATGAGCAGTTCTTC.

The chain combines TRBV21-1 with TRBJ2-4; the DNA was not used to check the table's D call, TRBD2. TRBV21-1 is a pseudogene locus. The CDR3 is 19 residues long. CDR3 loop: CASTKPGLAGEVAKNIQYF. CDR3 DNA: TGTGCCAGCACCAAACCCGGACTAGCGGGAGAGGTAGCCAAAAACATTCAGTACTTC.

This chain joins TRBV21-1 and TRBJ2-7; the table names TRBD2, a call not compared with the DNA. TRBV21-1 is an annotated pseudogene. This CDR3 is 14 amino acids long. As DNA, the CDR3 is TGTGCCAGCAGCAAAGAATGGCCGAGGGACGAGCAGTACGTC. Translation gives CASSKEWPRDEQYV.

This chain links TRBV14 with TRBJ2-5; tentative D call: TRBD2 (5 bases). Trimming cost V 1 base and J 10 bases, with 13 bases left between them. CDR3 length: 13 amino acids. Germline V lookup: CDR1 SGHDN, CDR2 FVKESK. The CDR3 sequence: CASSQAEGRSQYF. In DNA, the CDR3 is TGTGCCAGCAGCCAAGCCGAGGGAAGGAGCCAGTACTTC.

The rearrangement joins TRBV18 to TRBJ2-7, with D maybe TRBD1 (5 bases). The CDR3 has 14 amino acids. Germline assignment: CDR1 KGHSH and CDR2 LQKENI. V dropped 1 base and J dropped 4 bases, with 11 bases sitting between them. CDR3 amino acids: CASSPLIQGYEQYF. In DNA form, the CDR3 reads TGTGCCAGCTCACCACTAATTCAGGGTTACGAGCAGTACTTC.

V is TRBV7-2 and J is TRBJ2-7; perhaps TRBD1 as D (5 bases). The V gene lost 5 bases and the J gene lost 3 bases, with 17 bases spanning the gap. The CDR3 is made up of 15 amino acids. The germline CDR1 and CDR2 sequences are SGHTA and FQGNSA. CDR3 sequence (DNA): TGTGCCAGCAGCCCAAGCCCCACAGGCATCTACGAGCAGTACTTC. This encodes CASSPSPTGIYEQYF.

The genes are TRBV19 and TRBJ2-2; D unresolved. Germline V gives CDR1 LNHDA, CDR2 SQIVND (reference sequence). V was cut by 3 bases and J by 1 base, with 12 bases left in between. The CDR3 contains 16 residues. The CDR3 sequence: CASSIGQSGNTGELFF. For the CDR3, the DNA is TGTGCCAGTAGTATCGGCCAGTCGGGGAACACCGGGGAGCTGTTTTTT. The full variable domain, in which reference TRBV19 and TRBJ2-2 provide the parts outside the CDR3, is DGGITQSPKYLFRKEGQNVTLSCEQNLNHDAMYWYRQDPGQGLRLIYYSQIVNDFQKGDIAEGYSVSREKKESFPLTVTSAQKNPTAFYLCASSIGQSGNTGELFFGEGSRLTVL.

This chain joins TRBV7-7 and TRBJ2-1; 9 bases map to TRBD2. V dropped 5 bases and J dropped 1; count of bases not matched to a gene: 3. This CDR3 contains 15 residues. CDR1 is SSHAT, CDR2 FNYEAQ, per germline (reference sequence). The CDR3 is CASSQTSGSYNEQFF. The CDR3 nucleotides are TGTGCCAGCAGCCAGACTAGCGGATCCTACAATGAGCAGTTCTTC.

This chain links TRBV6-5 with TRBJ1-2; 7 bases align to TRBD1. Unmatched junction bases numbered 7, after V lost 4 bases and J lost 5 bases. The CDR3 extends over 14 amino acids. CDR1 MNHEY and CDR2 SVGAGI come from the germline V gene. CDR3 coding DNA: TGTGCCAGCAGTTCCTATCGACAGGGTTATGGCTACACCTTC. Translated: CASSSYRQGYGYTF.

V and J are TRBV12-3 or TRBV12-4 and TRBJ1-5; D gene unclear. V lost 6 bases, J lost 12 bases, and 18 bases lay in between. This CDR3 is built from 13 residues. The CDR3 protein is CASSQASVPGQHF. CDR3 bases: TGTGCCAGCAGCCAAGCATCGGTTCCCGGCCAGCATTTT.

This chain connects TRBV12-3 or TRBV12-4 to TRBJ2-1; 7 nucleotides line up with TRBD1. This CDR3 comprises 13 residues. With 6 bases clipped from V and 9 bases from J, the junction kept 8 bases outside the gene matches. The CDR3 loop is CASSETTGIEQFF. The CDR3 DNA is TGTGCCAGCAGCGAAACGACAGGGATTGAGCAGTTCTTC.

This chain joins TRBV6-5 and TRBJ1-6; TRBD1 might be the D (5 bases). Trimming stripped 2 bases from V and 8 bases from J, with 16 bases between. Germline V gene data show CDR1 as MNHEY and CDR2 as SVGAGI. The CDR3 is 16 residues long. The DNA for the CDR3 is TGTGCCAGCAGTTACCGGCGGGACGCCCGGGATTCACCCCTCCACTTT. Amino acid sequence: CASSYRRDARDSPLHF.